The 28 T cell receptor beta chains below come from one sample, sequenced in a study of blood T cell repertoires in COVID-19. Assay used: immunoSEQ multiplex PCR; TCRdb lists only in-frame clones, some missing. The profile shows over 35,000 clones, 86% of them singletons. The sample was peripheral blood. These receptors came from a man in his fifties or sixties with active COVID-19.

The chain employs TRBV7-9 and TRBJ1-3; D possibly corresponds to TRBD1 (6 bases). Trimming cost V 5 bases and J 5 bases, with 10 bases left between them. Looked up from germline, CDR1 is SEHNR and CDR2 is FQNEAQ (reference sequence). The CDR3 consists of 13 residues. CDR3 DNA: TGTGCCAGCAGCCACCGGGACAGAAACACCATATATTTT. Its translation: CASSHRDRNTIYF.

The gene calls are TRBV25-1 and TRBJ2-7; a weak D match, TRBD1 (6 bases). Trimming removed 4 bases from V and 2 bases from J, with 15 bases in between. The CDR3 is 15 amino acids. Germline V CDR1 and CDR2: MGHDK, SYGVNS. Here the CDR3 reads CASSAKYGDTYEQYF. CDR3 in DNA: TGTGCCAGCAGTGCCAAATACGGGGACACCTACGAGCAGTACTTC.

This chain links TRBV7-9 with TRBJ2-1, with TRBD2 matching over 7 bases. Germline CDR1 SEHNR, CDR2 FQNEAQ (reference sequence). The CDR3 runs 15 residues. V trimming: 3 bases; J trimming: 4 bases; junction bases outside the gene matches: 6. The CDR3 region is CASSFASGPYNEQFF. CDR3 nucleotides: TGTGCCAGCAGCTTTGCTAGCGGCCCATACAATGAGCAGTTCTTC. The full variable domain, rest sourced from reference TRBV7-9 and TRBJ2-1, is DTGVSQNPRHKITKRGQNVTFRCDPISEHNRLYWYRQTLGQGPEFLTYFQNEAQLEKSRLLSDRFSAERPKGSFSTLEIQRTEQGDSAMYLCASSFASGPYNEQFFGPGTRLTVL.

The rearrangement joins TRBV6-5 to TRBJ2-5, with D possibly TRBD2 on 5 matching bases. The CDR3 loop spans 13 amino acids. Trimming pared 5 bases from V and 4 bases from J, leaving 11 bases between. Germline V gives CDR1 MNHEY, CDR2 SVGAGI. Here the CDR3 DNA reads TGTGCCAGCAGTCAGGACTTGGGAGAGACCCAGTACTTC. Translated: CASSQDLGETQYF.

In nucleotides, the CDR3 is TGCGCCAGCAGCGGCCTCGGGGGACCACTCCAAGAGACCCAGTACTTC. It encodes CASSGLGGPLQETQYF. The V gene is TRBV5-1, the J gene TRBJ2-5; possibly TRBD2 for D (6 bases). V was pared by 4 bases and J by 1 base, with 17 bases between. The CDR3 sequence is 16 residues long. CDR1 is SGHRS, CDR2 YFSETQ, per germline. Combining the CDR3 with reference TRBV5-1 and TRBJ2-5 gives the whole variable domain KAGVTQTPRYLIKTRGQQVTLSCSPISGHRSVSWYQQTPGQGLQFLFEYFSETQRNKGNFPGRFSGRQFSNSRSEMNVSTLELGDSALYLCASSGLGGPLQETQYFGPGTRLLVL.

The chain has TRBV28 and TRBJ2-7; the D is unclear. V was cut by 2 bases and J by 2 bases, with 7 bases left in between. There are 13 residues in the CDR3. Germline CDR1 is MDHEN and CDR2 is SYDVKM. The CDR3 DNA follows: TGTGCCAGCAGTTTACCGGTTCCCTACGAGCAGTACTTC. It is translated as CASSLPVPYEQYF.

The chain recombines TRBV9 with TRBJ2-2, with D maybe TRBD1 (6 bases). Trimming removed 3 bases at V and 6 bases at J, with 15 bases between. The CDR3 totals 15 residues. Per germline, CDR1 SGDLS and CDR2 YYNGEE. CDR3 in DNA: TGTGCCAGCAGCGCTTTACAGGGATCAGCCGGGGAGCTGTTTTTT. It encodes CASSALQGSAGELFF. The variable domain in full, with the rest retrieved from reference TRBV9 and TRBJ2-2, is DSGVTQTPKHLITATGQRVTLRCSPRSGDLSVYWYQQSLDQGLQFLIQYYNGEERAKGNILERFSAQQFPDLHSELNLSSLELGDSALYFCASSALQGSAGELFFGEGSRLTVL.

The chain has TRBV25-1 and TRBJ2-5; 8 bases line up with TRBD1. CDR1 MGHDK and CDR2 SYGVNS come from the germline V gene. The CDR3 is made up of 14 amino acids. V trimming: 7 bases; J trimming: 4 bases; junction bases outside the gene matches: 8. The CDR3 DNA reads as TGTGCCAGCACCCCGCCAGGGGGCTCAGAGACCCAGTACTTC. This sequence encodes CASTPPGGSETQYF. Full variable domain (missing parts from reference TRBV25-1 and TRBJ2-5): EADIYQTPRYLVIGTGKKITLECSQTMGHDKMYWYQQDPGMELHLIHYSYGVNSTEKGDLSSESTVSRIRTEHFPLTLESARPSHTSQYLCASTPPGGSETQYFGPGTRLLVL.

The chain uses TRBV10-3 and TRBJ2-6; 10 nucleotides align to TRBD1. After removal of 0 bases from V and 0 bases from J, the junction contained 2 bases not matched to a gene. The V gene's germline CDR1 is ENHRY and CDR2 SYGVKD. This CDR3 region has 18 residues. CDR3 bases: TGTGCCATCAGTGAGTCGGGGGACAGGGGCTCTGGGGCCAACGTCCTGACTTTC. Translation: CAISESGDRGSGANVLTF.

The gene calls are TRBV15 and TRBJ2-3; TRBD1 matches at 7 bases. Per germline, CDR1 LNHNV and CDR2 YYDKDF (reference sequence). The V gene end was trimmed by 5 bases and the J gene end by 3 bases; junction bases not matched to a gene: 11. This CDR3 spans 16 amino acids. The CDR3 is CATSSQDRPKTDTQYF. The DNA of the CDR3 is TGTGCCACCAGCTCACAGGACAGGCCTAAGACAGATACGCAGTATTTT. The variable domain in full, with the rest retrieved from reference TRBV15 and TRBJ2-3, is DAMVIQNPRYQVTQFGKPVTLSCSQTLNHNVMYWYQQKSSQAPKLLFHYYDKDFNNEADTPDNFQSRRPNTSFCFLDIRSPGLGDTAMYLCATSSQDRPKTDTQYFGPGTRLTVL.

The gene calls are TRBV30 and TRBJ2-5; 12 bases match TRBD1. The CDR3 totals 16 residues. Germline V gene lookup returns CDR1 GTSNPN and CDR2 SVGIG (reference sequence). V lost 3 bases to trimming and J lost 5 bases; unmatched junction nucleotides: 10. Here the CDR3 reads CAWSGSGTGGWETQYF. CDR3 bases: TGTGCCTGGAGCGGATCCGGGACAGGGGGCTGGGAGACCCAGTACTTC.

This clone showed up just a few times. Different DNA sequences within this sample yield the same CDR3. The rearrangement uses TRBV19 and TRBJ1-5; the D is unclear. The CDR3 runs to 12 residues. V lost 5 bases and J lost 7, with 9 bases in between. Germline V gives CDR1 LNHDA, CDR2 SQIVND (reference sequence). CDR3 sequence: CASSVSRQPQHF. The CDR3 DNA follows: TGTGCCAGTAGTGTATCTCGGCAGCCCCAGCATTTT.

The CDR3 sequence: CASSLVGGGWGAGNTIYF. CDR3 bases: TGTGCCAGCAGCTTAGTAGGAGGAGGGTGGGGTGCTGGAAACACCATATATTTT. V is TRBV7-2 and J is TRBJ1-3, with unresolved D. V was cut by 1 base and J by 2 bases, with 18 bases left in between. The CDR3 is 18 residues long. Germline loops: CDR1 SGHTA, CDR2 FQGNSA.

The chain is built from TRBV5-4 and TRBJ2-7; a weak D match, TRBD2 (6 bases). Trimming took 3 bases from V and 4 from J, leaving 8 bases between them. Per germline, CDR1 SGHNT and CDR2 YYREEE (reference sequence). This CDR3 comprises 12 residues. The CDR3 here is CASSWGTYEQYF. DNA of the CDR3: TGTGCCAGCAGCTGGGGGACTTACGAGCAGTACTTC.

This rearrangement joins TRBV6-2 or TRBV6-3 to TRBJ2-5, with a tentative D call TRBD2 (6 bases). The CDR3 consists of 13 residues. In germline, CDR1 is MNHEY, CDR2 SVGEGT. V was shortened by 6 bases and J by 4 bases, with 12 bases between the two germline ends. CDR3 in DNA: TGTGCCAGCAGCAGGTGGAGGGGAGAGACCCAGTACTTC. This gives the protein CASSRWRGETQYF.

Here the CDR3 DNA reads TGTGCCACCAGCAGAGGTTACAGCCCCGGAGGCTCCTACAATGAGCAGTTCTTC. Protein: CATSRGYSPGGSYNEQFF. The V and J genes are TRBV15 and TRBJ2-1; D is perhaps TRBD2 (5 bases). The CDR3 extends over 18 amino acids. CDR1 and CDR2 from the germline V gene are LNHNV and YYDKDF (reference sequence). V was clipped by 1 base and J by 0 bases, with 16 bases between them.

CDR3 protein: CASNERANTGELFF. The CDR3 coding sequence is TGTGCCAGCAACGAACGGGCGAACACCGGGGAGCTGTTTTTT. V gene TRBV6-6 combines with J gene TRBJ2-2; the D is unclear. Germline values: CDR1 MNHNY, CDR2 SVGAGI (reference sequence). CDR3 length equals 14 residues. The V gene lost 7 bases and the J gene lost 0 bases, with 9 bases spanning the gap.

The table lists this clone with a count of one. The gene calls are TRBV15 and TRBJ2-7; 11 bases are a match to TRBD1. Losses at the gene ends were 3 bases for V and 4 bases for J; bases not matched to a gene: 2. Germline V gene data show CDR1 as LNHNV and CDR2 as YYDKDF (reference sequence). The CDR3 length is 14 residues. This chain's CDR3 is CATSSRDRGYEQYF. DNA for the CDR3: TGTGCCACCAGCAGCCGGGACAGGGGGTACGAGCAGTACTTC.

This clone was observed a few times. The gene calls are TRBV6-5 and TRBJ1-6, with 8 nucleotides matching TRBD1. This CDR3 region has 15 residues. CDR1 is MNHEY and CDR2 is SVGAGI in the germline V gene. V was pared by 5 bases and J by 9 bases, with 9 bases of the junction left unmatched. The CDR3 here is CASSQWTGKSSPLHF. Here the CDR3 DNA reads TGTGCCAGCAGTCAGTGGACAGGGAAGTCTTCACCCCTCCACTTT.

The V and J genes are TRBV7-9 and TRBJ1-1; D might be TRBD1 (5 bases). The V end lost 2 bases, the J end lost 10 bases, and 11 bases lay between the germline ends. This CDR3 has 12 residues. The V gene's germline CDR1 is SEHNR and CDR2 FQNEAQ (reference sequence). The CDR3 sequence: CASSLLPGGAFF. In DNA, the CDR3 is TGTGCCAGCAGCTTACTCCCCGGGGGAGCTTTCTTT.

The rearrangement uses TRBV18 and TRBJ1-1; the match to TRBD1 covers 11 bases. The CDR3 contains 15 residues. With V trimmed by 2 bases and J by 3 bases, 2 bases remained unmatched. CDR1 and CDR2 from the germline V gene are KGHSH and LQKENI. DNA of the CDR3: TGTGCCAGCTCACCATCGGGACAGGGGGACACTGAAGCTTTCTTT. This translates into CASSPSGQGDTEAFF.

This chain joins TRBV4-2 and TRBJ1-4; D not certain. V was trimmed by 6 bases and J by 3 bases, leaving 8 bases between them. This CDR3 is built from 13 residues. Germline V gives CDR1 LGHNA, CDR2 YNFKEQ. The CDR3 nucleotides read TGTGCCAGCAGACTGGGAGCTAATGAAAAACTGTTTTTT. Translation gives CASRLGANEKLFF.

CDR3: CSVGTGNQPQHF. Written as DNA, the CDR3 is TGCAGCGTTGGGACAGGCAATCAGCCCCAGCATTTT. The V and J genes are TRBV29-1 and TRBJ1-5; tentative D call: TRBD1 (6 bases). V was shortened by 4 bases and J by 2 bases, with 6 bases between the two germline ends. The CDR3 loop spans 12 amino acids. Germline V lookup: CDR1 SQVTM, CDR2 ANQGSEA.

V gene TRBV20-1 combines with J gene TRBJ2-5; D is undetermined. The CDR3 runs to 11 residues. Germline V gene lookup returns CDR1 DFQATT and CDR2 SNEGSKA (reference sequence). Trimming pared 5 bases from V and 2 bases from J, leaving 6 bases between. CDR3 sequence reads: CSALNQETQYF. CDR3 DNA sequence: TGCAGTGCTCTAAATCAAGAGACCCAGTACTTC.

The chain recombines TRBV6-5 with TRBJ2-7, with 15 bases that match TRBD2. The CDR3 is made up of 15 amino acids. V trimming: 8 bases; J trimming: 3 bases; junction bases outside the gene matches: 5. The germline CDR1 and CDR2 sequences are MNHEY and SVGAGI. The CDR3 spells CASWTSGRANYEQYF. Here the CDR3 DNA reads TGTGCCAGCTGGACTAGCGGGAGGGCCAACTACGAGCAGTACTTC.

The genes are TRBV7-8 and TRBJ1-3, with unresolved D. This CDR3 is 18 amino acids long. Trimming pared 5 bases from V and 0 bases from J, leaving 20 bases between. Germline V lookup: CDR1 SGHVS, CDR2 FQNEAQ. Here the CDR3 DNA reads TGTGCCAGCAGCCTACAATCCGGGGATTTACTCTCTGGAAACACCATATATTTT. Its translation: CASSLQSGDLLSGNTIYF.

This sequence joins TRBV11-2 and TRBJ2-3; 9 nucleotides line up with TRBD1. The J segment lost 0 bases and the V segment lost 1 base, leaving 11 bases of the junction unmatched. CDR3 length: 19 amino acids. The germline V gene has CDR1 SGHAT and CDR2 FQNNGV. CDR3 bases: TGTGCCAGCAGCTTAGTCTACGGTGGACAGGGGTTAAGCACAGATACGCAGTATTTT. It yields the protein CASSLVYGGQGLSTDTQYF.

DNA of the CDR3: TGTGCCAGTGCGATGGGACTAGCGATTCGCACAGATACGCAGTATTTT. Protein: CASAMGLAIRTDTQYF. The chain joins TRBV27 to TRBJ2-3, with 10 nucleotides matching TRBD2. J gave up 1 base and V 9 bases, and 10 bases lay outside the gene matches. CDR1 is MNHEY and CDR2 is SMNVEV in the germline V gene (reference sequence). The CDR3 has 16 amino acids.